This TCR beta chain was sequenced during a study of blood T cells in healthy people across ages. Together with a sample-barcoded 5' primer, a J-beta primer mix was included in a second PCR lasting about 6 to 11 cycles. TCRdb ran MiXCR on the 5' RACE reads and lists one entry per CDR3 protein. This table holds around 990,000 distinct CDR3 sequences, roughly a quarter found once. The data also belong to a second study, concerning T cells of mothers and their children.

The origin of this receptor is a girl aged 2 to 9 in good health. The sample comprised blood.

CDR3 DNA: TGCAGTGCTAGAGATGTCAGCGCTTTTCAAGAGACCCAGTACTTC. It is translated as CSARDVSAFQETQYF. The chain has TRBV20-1 and TRBJ2-5; no clear D gene. This CDR3 comprises 15 residues. Germline CDR1 is DFQATT and CDR2 is SNEGSKA (reference sequence). V gave up 0 bases and J gave up 2 bases, with 13 bases separating them.